This record concerns one T cell receptor (beta chain) sequence. Its specificity is not known. Clones were read by immunoSEQ multiplex PCR, and TCRdb kept only the in-frame ones, dropping some. The sample consists of about 26,000 clones, about four fifths of them appearing once. The sample belongs to a study of OX40 agonist ivuxolimab in advanced cancers. As for the study in general: Ivuxolimab is an agonistic anti-OX40 (CD134) antibody, and patients were treated with it.

Study results and caveats: It was also the case that some nonresponders had low normalized T-cell clonal expansion.

The specimen was CD4+ or CD8+ T cells sorted from blood, collected in a trial of the OX40 agonist ivuxolimab. The clonotype was recovered from an adult with an advanced solid tumor such as melanoma, head and neck, liver or kidney cancer.

The CDR3 DNA reads as TGTGCCAGCAGCGAGGACAGCTATGGCTACACCTTC. It codes for CASSEDSYGYTF. This chain uses TRBV4-2 with TRBJ1-2, with D perhaps TRBD1 (6 bases). V gave up 5 bases and J gave up 4 bases, with 8 bases separating them. The CDR3 has 12 residues. Germline CDR1 and CDR2: LGHNA and YNFKEQ.